A single sample is the source of the 18 T cell receptor beta chains below, sequenced in a study of blood T cell repertoires in COVID-19. The repertoire was sequenced with immunoSEQ multiplex PCR; TCRdb's copy has only in-frame clones and lacks some. The sample has roughly 300,000 clones, more than 85% seen once; the top ten hold roughly 1%. Sequencing used PBMCs or T cells enriched from blood (not recorded which). These receptors all stem from a woman in her thirties who had recovered from COVID-19.

The chain links TRBV7-6 to TRBJ2-7, with 12 bases lining up with TRBD1. CDR3 length: 16 amino acids. CDR1 and CDR2 from the germline V gene are SGHVS and FNYEAQ. Trimming took 5 bases from V and 2 from J; bases not matched to a gene: 7. In DNA form, the CDR3 reads TGTGCCAGCAGCGAAGGGACAGGGGGCACCACCTACGAGCAGTACTTC. Translation gives CASSEGTGGTTYEQYF.

This chain uses TRBV2 with TRBJ1-2, with TRBD1 as a possible D gene (5 bases). The V gene lost 4 bases and the J gene lost 8 bases, with 8 bases spanning the gap. CDR1 and CDR2 from the germline V gene are SNHLY and FYNNEI. The CDR3 is 11 residues long. Written as DNA, the CDR3 is TGTGCCAGCAGTGGGGGCCGGGGCTACACCTTC. Its translation: CASSGGRGYTF.

The V call is TRBV6-5, the J call TRBJ1-1; D perhaps matches TRBD1 (5 bases). Trimming shortened V by 5 bases and J by 6 bases, and 10 bases separated the two germline ends. CDR1 is MNHEY and CDR2 is SVGAGI in the germline V gene. CDR3 length equals 12 residues. DNA of the CDR3: TGTGCCAGCAGTACAGGAACCTCTGAAGCTTTCTTT. Amino acid sequence: CASSTGTSEAFF.

The chain links TRBV6-5 to TRBJ2-1; unclear D gene. The CDR3 is 14 residues long. Germline-derived CDR1 and CDR2 are MNHEY and SVGAGI. V lost 6 bases and J lost 0, with 9 bases in between. The CDR3 loop reads CASRTESSYNEQFF. The CDR3 bases are TGTGCCAGCAGAACAGAAAGCTCCTACAATGAGCAGTTCTTC.

The chain recombines TRBV6-5 with TRBJ2-1; 9 bases are a match to TRBD1. Per the germline V gene, CDR1 is MNHEY and CDR2 is SVGAGI. V dropped 5 bases and J dropped 10; count of bases not matched to a gene: 3. There are 12 residues in the CDR3. The CDR3 DNA reads as TGTGCCAGCAGTCGCACAGGGGGCGAGCAGTTCTTC. Translation gives CASSRTGGEQFF.

This chain joins TRBV5-8 and TRBJ1-5, with TRBD1 as a possible D gene (6 bases). In germline, CDR1 is SGHTS, CDR2 YDEGEE. The CDR3 sequence is 15 residues long. The ends were cut back, 5 bases at V and 7 bases at J, with 19 bases in the middle. The CDR3 bases are TGTGCCAGCAGACCGGGCTTACCAGGGGCACAGCCCCAGCATTTT. Its protein product is CASRPGLPGAQPQHF.

The rearrangement links TRBV6-2 or TRBV6-3 to TRBJ1-5; D possibly corresponds to TRBD1 (5 bases). The V gene's germline CDR1 is MNHEY and CDR2 SVGEGT. The CDR3 spans 13 residues. V lost 2 bases and J lost 6, with 8 bases in between. CDR3: CASSYTGGQPQHF. The DNA for the CDR3 is TGTGCCAGCAGTTACACCGGGGGTCAGCCCCAGCATTTT.

The genes are TRBV27 and TRBJ2-3; weak D call: TRBD2 (6 bases). This CDR3 region has 15 residues. V lost 7 bases and J 1 base, leaving 15 bases between the germline ends. Germline assignment: CDR1 MNHEY and CDR2 SMNVEV (reference sequence). CDR3 protein: CASTRGGIGTDTQYF. CDR3 DNA: TGTGCCAGCACCCGTGGGGGGATCGGCACAGATACGCAGTATTTT.

V usage is TRBV12-5 and J usage is TRBJ1-1, with TRBD1 matching over 7 bases. V shed 4 bases, J shed 0 bases, and the junction held 5 bases outside the gene matches. The CDR3 spans 15 residues. Germline V lookup: CDR1 LGHNT, CDR2 FRNRAP. CDR3 sequence: CASGWRQGLNTEAFF. The DNA for the CDR3 is TGTGCTAGTGGTTGGCGACAGGGACTGAACACTGAAGCTTTCTTT. Supplemented by reference TRBV12-5 and TRBJ1-1, the full variable domain reads DARVTQTPRHKVTEMGQEVTMRCQPILGHNTVFWYRQTMMQGLELLAYFRNRAPLDDSGMPKDRFSAEMPDATLATLKIQPSEPRDSAVYFCASGWRQGLNTEAFFGQGTRLTVV.

V and J are TRBV7-8 and TRBJ1-4; 8 bases agree with TRBD1. Trimming at V came to 0 bases and at J to 10 bases, leaving 1 base not matched to a gene. The CDR3 totals 13 residues. The germline gives CDR1 SGHVS, CDR2 FQNEAQ. The CDR3 here is CASSLAQGAKLFF. As DNA, the CDR3 is TGTGCCAGCAGCTTAGCGCAGGGGGCAAAACTGTTTTTT.

This chain uses TRBV11-2 with TRBJ1-4; D may be TRBD1 (5 bases). CDR3 length: 15 residues. The germline CDR1 and CDR2 sequences are SGHAT and FQNNGV. Deletions cut 5 bases from V and 4 bases from J, with 14 bases between. The CDR3 sequence is CASSSADRRNEKLFF. CDR3 sequence (DNA): TGTGCCAGCAGCAGCGCAGACAGACGTAATGAAAAACTGTTTTTT.

The chain uses TRBV6-1 and TRBJ2-5, with 11 bases aligning to TRBD2. This CDR3 has 16 amino acids. The germline V gene has CDR1 MNHNS and CDR2 SASEGT. With V trimmed by 2 bases and J by 5 bases, 7 bases remained unmatched. For the CDR3, the DNA is TGTGCCAGCAGTGAAAATAGCGGGGGGGCCCGGGAGACCCAGTACTTC. Translation gives CASSENSGGARETQYF.

This clone has more than one count but fewer than ten. This chain links TRBV3-1 (or the pseudogene TRBV3-2) with TRBJ1-6; D possibly corresponds to TRBD1 (6 bases). Germline lookup yields CDR1 LGHDT and CDR2 YNNKEL (reference sequence). The V end lost 6 bases, the J end lost 0 bases, and 12 bases lay between the germline ends. CDR3 length: 16 amino acids. CDR3 loop: CASRRQESSYNSPLHF. In DNA, the CDR3 is TGTGCCAGCAGGAGACAGGAGAGCTCCTATAATTCACCCCTCCACTTT.

The chain combines TRBV30 with TRBJ1-1, with D possibly being TRBD1 (5 bases). The V gene's germline CDR1 is GTSNPN and CDR2 SVGIG (reference sequence). The CDR3 loop spans 13 amino acids. V shed 1 base and J shed 3 bases, with 9 bases lying between them. DNA for the CDR3: TGTGCCTGGAGTGCCCGGGGGGACACTGAAGCTTTCTTT. The encoded protein is CAWSARGDTEAFF.

V usage is TRBV7-2 and J usage is TRBJ1-2, with TRBD1 matching 7 bases. With 2 bases clipped from V and 3 bases from J, the junction kept 6 bases outside the gene matches. The CDR3 sequence is 15 residues long. The germline V gene has CDR1 SGHTA and CDR2 FQGNSA. The DNA of the CDR3 is TGTGCCAGCAGCTTAACCTCCGGGACAGACTATGGCTACACCTTC. Translated, it gives CASSLTSGTDYGYTF. The whole variable domain, filled in from reference TRBV7-2 and TRBJ1-2, reads GAGVSQSPSNKVTEKGKDVELRCDPISGHTALYWYRQSLGQGLEFLIYFQGNSAPDKSGLPSDRFSAERTGGSVSTLTIQRTQQEDSAVYLCASSLTSGTDYGYTFGSGTRLTVV.

The chain carries TRBV7-6 and TRBJ2-5, with D possibly TRBD1 on 5 matching bases. Germline CDR1 SGHVS, CDR2 FNYEAQ. The CDR3 totals 13 residues. Trimming cost V 1 base and J 5 bases, with 8 bases left between them. The CDR3 protein is CASSLVRVETQYF. The CDR3 bases are TGTGCCAGCAGCTTAGTCAGGGTTGAGACCCAGTACTTC.

The chain links TRBV5-1 to TRBJ1-5, with D possibly matching TRBD1 (5 bases). Germline V gene data show CDR1 as SGHRS and CDR2 as YFSETQ. The CDR3 consists of 14 residues. V was shortened by 4 bases and J by 3 bases, with 11 bases between the two germline ends. CDR3 DNA: TGCGCCAGCAGCCCGGGGGAGGACAATCAGCCCCAGCATTTT. Translated: CASSPGEDNQPQHF.

V usage is TRBV2 and J usage is TRBJ2-2; D unclear. The V gene's germline CDR1 is SNHLY and CDR2 FYNNEI. The CDR3 has 15 residues. The ends were cut back, 4 bases at V and 0 bases at J, with 9 bases in the middle. CDR3 loop: CASSAEFANTGELFF. The CDR3 nucleotides read TGTGCCAGCAGTGCGGAGTTCGCGAACACCGGGGAGCTGTTTTTT.